Listed below are T cell receptor beta chains from one sample, sequenced in a study of Graves' ophthalmopathy and Graves' hyperthyroidism. TCRdb re-called the multiplex PCR reads through MiXCR, storing one row per CDR3 protein. The table has some 200,000 distinct CDR3 sequences, just under 30% seen once; the top ten hold 9.1%. Sequences were obtained from peripheral blood. The receptors originated from a man aged 45-65 years with Graves' ophthalmopathy. Both conserved end residues are part of each CDR3. Fields, in order: D gene, clone size, V gene, J gene, CDR3 protein, CDR3 DNA. A D gene is named only where the DNA matches it firmly. Only some rows state a clone size, as once, few, many or a class for expanded clones.

TRBD1	few	TRBV6-1	TRBJ1-1	CASRTGENTEAFF	TGTGCCAGCAGGACAGGGGAGAACACTGAAGCTTTCTTT
TRBD2	many	TRBV6-2/TRBV6-3	TRBJ2-7	CASSQLAGGLYEQYF	TGTGCCAGCAGCCAGCTAGCGGGAGGGCTCTACGAGCAGTACTTC
-	many	TRBV7-8	TRBJ1-3	CASSLAHGNTIYF	TGTGCCAGCAGCTTAGCGCATGGAAACACCATATATTTT
-	many	TRBV12-3/TRBV12-4	TRBJ2-7	CASGRDNTYEQYF	TGTGCCAGCGGCCGGGACAACACCTACGAGCAGTACTTC
TRBD1	-	TRBV19	TRBJ1-1	CASSPTGQDPGAFF	TGTGCCAGTAGCCCTACCGGACAGGACCCCGGGGCTTTCTTT
-	-	TRBV6-1	TRBJ1-1	CASIGVLNTEAFF	TGTGCCAGCATAGGGGTCTTGAACACTGAAGCTTTCTTT
-	many	TRBV6-5	TRBJ1-1	CASSRDQGSEAFF	TGTGCCAGCAGCCGAGACCAGGGTTCTGAAGCTTTCTTT
TRBD2	many	TRBV20-1	TRBJ2-7	CSASFPTSGRYEQYF	TGCAGTGCTTCCTTTCCGACTAGCGGGAGATACGAGCAGTACTTC
-	many	TRBV28	TRBJ1-5	CASSLRGTFQPQHF	TGTGCCAGCAGTTTGAGGGGTACCTTTCAGCCCCAGCATTTT
-	many	TRBV18	TRBJ1-1	CASPQNRAFF	TGTGCCAGCCCTCAAAACAGGGCTTTCTTT
-	-	TRBV30	TRBJ1-2	CAWKPSEPTRRGYTF	TGTGCCTGGAAACCGAGCGAGCCTACGAGGCGCGGCTACACCTTC
-	many	TRBV30	TRBJ2-6	CAWSPPNSGANVLTF	TGTGCCTGGAGTCCCCCGAACTCTGGGGCCAACGTCCTGACTTTC
TRBD1	many	TRBV14	TRBJ2-5	CASSLTGDETQYF	TGTGCCAGCAGTCTGACAGGGGATGAGACCCAGTACTTC
-	many	TRBV4-1	TRBJ1-1	CASSQEGGGHGAFF	TGCGCCAGCAGCCAAGAAGGGGGTGGACACGGAGCTTTCTTT
TRBD1	many	TRBV27	TRBJ1-5	CASSRTGESNQPQHF	TGTGCCAGCAGTAGGACAGGGGAGAGCAATCAGCCCCAGCATTTT
TRBD2	many	TRBV7-2	TRBJ2-7	CASSVSGGGSYEQYF	TGTGCCAGCAGCGTTAGCGGCGGGGGGTCCTACGAGCAGTACTTC
TRBD1	-	TRBV6-2/TRBV6-3	TRBJ1-2	CASSRDRGLYGYTF	TGTGCCAGCAGTCGGGACAGGGGACTGTATGGCTACACCTTC
TRBD2	many	TRBV7-9	TRBJ2-7	CASSPTVLAGDEQYF	TGTGCCAGCAGCCCGACCGTTTTAGCGGGAGACGAGCAGTACTTC
-	many	TRBV28	TRBJ2-7	CASSFQGLTYEQYF	TGTGCCAGCAGTTTTCAGGGCCTAACCTACGAGCAGTACTTC
TRBD1	-	TRBV7-2	TRBJ1-1	CASSLSRGTAEAFF	TGTGCCAGCAGCTTAAGCCGGGGGACAGCTGAAGCTTTCTTT
TRBD1	-	TRBV28	TRBJ1-1	CASSRTGVGAEAFF	TGTGCCAGCAGTCGGACAGGGGTGGGAGCTGAAGCTTTCTTT
TRBD2	many	TRBV4-3	TRBJ2-7	CASSQEASGIYEQYF	TGCGCCAGCAGCCAAGAGGCTAGCGGGATCTACGAGCAGTACTTC
-	-	TRBV6-1	TRBJ2-7	CASSEAGSGQYF	TGTGCCAGCAGTGAAGCAGGGTCGGGGCAGTACTTC
-	many	TRBV6-5	TRBJ1-1	CASSYFPGGTEAFF	TGTGCCAGCAGTTACTTCCCGGGGGGGACTGAAGCTTTCTTT
TRBD1	many	TRBV6-5	TRBJ1-6	CASSYSDRMSSYNSPLHF	TGTGCCAGCAGTTACTCGGACAGGATGAGCTCCTATAATTCACCCCTCCACTTT